This T cell receptor (beta chain) was captured by sequencing in a study of CD8 T cells in Susac syndrome. Sequencing of TCR beta was undertaken in CD8+ and CD4+ T cells derived from blood. Stable or active relapsing-remitting multiple sclerosis, untreated and meeting revised McDonald criteria, defined the controls. After extraction with the RNeasy kit, roughly 0.45 to 1 ug of the RNA was reverse transcribed using random hexamers. TCRdb itself ran the immunoSEQ multiplex PCR reads through MiXCR, one entry per CDR3 protein. The sample records about 210,000 distinct CDR3 sequences, 95% being singletons. The V gene's germline CDR1 is MDHEN and CDR2 SYDVKM. Trimming removed 1 base from V and 15 bases from J, with 13 bases in between. This CDR3 is built from 12 residues.

The chain uses TRBV28 and TRBJ2-1; either TRBD1 or TRBD2 may supply D (5 bases each). The receptor was derived from a human donor with multiple sclerosis. The sequencing input was CD4+ T cells from PBMCs. Here the CDR3 reads CASSLYRDPWFF. CDR3 DNA: TGTGCCAGCAGTTTATACCGGGACCCGTGGTTCTTC. The whole variable domain, filled in from reference TRBV28 and TRBJ2-1, reads DVKVTQSSRYLVKRTGEKVFLECVQDMDHENMFWYRQDPGLGLRLIYFSYDVKMKEKGDIPEGYSVSREKKERFSLILESASTNQTSMYLCASSLYRDPWFFGPGTRLTVL.